Presented here are 25 T cell receptor beta chains from one specimen sequenced in a study of regulatory T cells in long-lasting Graves disease. In building TCR beta libraries, iRepertoire HTBI primers were used together with Arm-PCR of CDR3 regions. TCRdb re-called the multiplex PCR reads with MiXCR, one entry per CDR3 protein. The table shows about 240,000 distinct CDR3 sequences, with around 20% occurring only once. Time point in this sample: newly diagnosed GD, antithyroid drugs for less than 3 months. From PBMCs, RNA was extracted and then used to make the TCR library. The source was peripheral blood mononuclear cells (PBMCs), collected at new diagnosis, from a patient treated with antithyroid drugs. Every receptor here comes from a female donor with Graves disease.

This clonotype came up a few times. V and J are TRBV4-2 and TRBJ1-6; possible D gene TRBD1, 6 bases. The germline CDR1 and CDR2 sequences are LGHNA and YNFKEQ. This CDR3 spans 15 amino acids. V was clipped by 4 bases and J by 11 bases, with 18 bases between them. CDR3 coding DNA: TGTGCCAGCAGCCCCCCCGGAGTGGGGGCGGCACCCCTCCACTTT. Protein product: CASSPPGVGAAPLHF.

This sequence joins TRBV4-3 and TRBJ1-3; D gene uncertain. Trimming removed 0 bases at V and 4 bases at J, with 10 bases between. CDR1 is LGHNA and CDR2 is YSLEER in the germline V gene. There are 15 residues in the CDR3. The CDR3 region is CASSQDPGSGNTIYF. The CDR3 coding sequence is TGCGCCAGCAGCCAAGATCCCGGTTCAGGAAACACCATATATTTT.

This clonotype has just a few counts. J is TRBJ1-5 and V is TRBV20-1; tentatively, D is TRBD1 (6 bases). V lost 6 bases and J lost 0, with 15 bases in between. The CDR3 extends over 15 amino acids. Germline values: CDR1 DFQATT, CDR2 SNEGSKA (reference sequence). The CDR3 DNA follows: TGCAGTGCGGGACAACAGGGCCCTAGCAATCAGCCCCAGCATTTT. Its translation: CSAGQQGPSNQPQHF.

This clonotype has at least ten counts. V gene TRBV12-3 or TRBV12-4 combines with J gene TRBJ2-5, with D possibly TRBD2 on 6 matching bases. V lost 4 bases and J lost 3, with 9 bases in between. CDR3 length: 13 residues. The CDR3 DNA reads as TGTGCCAGCAGTTCGACTAGGAAAGAGACCCAGTACTTC. This encodes CASSSTRKETQYF.

Ten or more counts support this clonotype. The chain combines TRBV7-9 with TRBJ2-7, with D possibly being TRBD2 (6 bases). V was clipped by 6 bases and J by 0 bases, with 15 bases between them. In germline, CDR1 is SEHNR, CDR2 FQNEAQ (reference sequence). This CDR3 is 15 amino acids long. CDR3 DNA: TGTGCCAGCAGACCCCTGGGAGGCTACTCCTACGAGCAGTACTTC. It specifies CASRPLGGYSYEQYF.

Ten or more counts support this clonotype. The chain carries TRBV30 and TRBJ1-1, with 8 bases identical to TRBD1. The CDR3 totals 15 residues. The germline V gene has CDR1 GTSNPN and CDR2 SVGIG (reference sequence). V shed 0 bases, J shed 1 base, and the junction held 4 bases outside the gene matches. CDR3 in amino acids: CAWSVPGTGNTEAFF. The DNA for the CDR3 is TGTGCCTGGAGTGTGCCAGGGACAGGGAACACTGAAGCTTTCTTT.

Ten or more counts support this clonotype. The chain recombines TRBV7-2 with TRBJ1-1; D gene uncertain. This CDR3 has 14 amino acids. With 10 bases removed from V and 1 base from J, the gap between germline ends came to 16 bases. Looked up from germline, CDR1 is SGHTA and CDR2 is FQGNSA. CDR3 residues: CATLEDRRNTEAFF. The CDR3 DNA sequence: TGTGCCACCCTGGAAGACCGGCGGAACACTGAAGCTTTCTTT.

The sample holds many counts of this clonotype. The chain links TRBV6-1 to TRBJ1-2; D unclear. Germline lookup yields CDR1 MNHNS and CDR2 SASEGT. Trimming removed 2 bases from V and 1 base from J, with 8 bases in between. The CDR3 has 14 residues. CDR3 coding DNA: TGTGCCAGCAGTGAAAAACCCAGTAACTATGGCTACACCTTC. It codes for CASSEKPSNYGYTF.

This clonotype was seen repeatedly, ten times or more. The gene calls are TRBV15 and TRBJ2-1; 11 bases are shared with TRBD2. This CDR3 region has 16 residues. The ends lost 0 bases at V and 4 bases at J; junction bases unmatched: 2. Germline CDR1 and CDR2: LNHNV and YYDKDF (reference sequence). This chain's CDR3 is CATSRDTSGGYNEQFF. The CDR3 DNA is TGTGCCACCAGCAGAGACACTAGCGGGGGTTACAATGAGCAGTTCTTC.

This clonotype was counted at least ten times. The chain couples TRBV6-5 to TRBJ2-2; a possible D gene is TRBD1 (6 bases). The V gene lost 2 bases and the J gene lost 0 bases, with 10 bases spanning the gap. Germline assignment: CDR1 MNHEY and CDR2 SVGAGI. The CDR3 length is 16 residues. The DNA for the CDR3 is TGTGCCAGCAGTTACCCGGACAGTTCGAACACCGGGGAGCTGTTTTTT. Protein product: CASSYPDSSNTGELFF.

Ten or more counts support this clonotype. The rearrangement links TRBV7-9 to TRBJ2-7; D is perhaps TRBD1 (6 bases). Germline V lookup: CDR1 SEHNR, CDR2 FQNEAQ (reference sequence). This CDR3 contains 13 residues. V was shortened by 5 bases and J by 8 bases, with 16 bases between the two germline ends. CDR3 coding DNA: TGTGCCAGCAGCCCTTGGGACATCTTACAGCAGTACTTC. This gives the protein CASSPWDILQQYF.

This clonotype occurred many times. The chain recombines TRBV11-2 with TRBJ2-7; 7 bases match TRBD2. CDR3 length: 14 residues. The V segment lost 3 bases and the J segment 5 bases; nucleotides outside the gene matches: 7. Germline CDR1 SGHAT, CDR2 FQNNGV. The CDR3 region is CASSFRDYSDEQYF. CDR3 DNA sequence: TGTGCCAGCAGCTTTAGGGACTATTCGGACGAGCAGTACTTC.

This clonotype showed up many times. V gene TRBV12-3 or TRBV12-4 combines with J gene TRBJ2-1, with D possibly being TRBD2 (5 bases). The V and J ends lost 7 bases and 3 bases respectively, with 13 bases between them. CDR3 length: 14 amino acids. CDR3 in DNA: TGTGCCAGCACCATAGGAGGACGCTACAATGAGCAGTTCTTC. As protein: CASTIGGRYNEQFF.

This clonotype was seen more than once but under ten times. The CDR3 sequence is CSVGAGLNQPQHF. CDR3 coding DNA: TGCAGCGTTGGTGCAGGGCTCAATCAGCCCCAGCATTTT. The V gene is TRBV29-1, the J gene TRBJ1-5; maybe TRBD1 (5 bases). The germline V gene has CDR1 SQVTM and CDR2 ANQGSEA. This CDR3 contains 13 residues. The germline V and J ends were trimmed by 4 bases and 3 bases, with 10 bases remaining between them.

This clonotype was counted at least ten times. The chain combines TRBV20-1 with TRBJ2-3; no firm D call. This CDR3 is built from 12 residues. V lost 5 bases and J 1 base, leaving 7 bases between the germline ends. CDR1 and CDR2 from the germline V gene are DFQATT and SNEGSKA (reference sequence). The CDR3 nucleotides read TGCAGTGCTCTGACTCGCACAGATACGCAGTATTTT. It translates to CSALTRTDTQYF.

The chain links TRBV2 to TRBJ2-1, with 12 bases that match TRBD2. Germline V gives CDR1 SNHLY, CDR2 FYNNEI. CDR3 size: 16 residues. V shed 6 bases and J 2 bases; nucleotides not matched to a gene: 5. The CDR3 region has the DNA TGTGCCAGCAGGGAAACTAGCGGGGGGACCTACAATGAGCAGTTCTTC. Translation gives CASRETSGGTYNEQFF.

J is TRBJ2-3 and V is TRBV24-1; 11 nucleotides match TRBD2. The V and J ends lost 10 bases and 2 bases, in that order; junction bases with no gene match: 7. The CDR3 consists of 15 residues. CDR1 KGHDR and CDR2 SFDVKD come from the germline V gene. The CDR3 coding sequence is TGTGCCACGGGGGTGACTAGCGGGATCACAGATACGCAGTATTTT. This encodes CATGVTSGITDTQYF.

Many counts were recorded for this clonotype. The J gene is TRBJ1-1, the V gene TRBV20-1; D remains ambiguous. This CDR3 region has 13 residues. V shed 6 bases and J shed 5 bases, with 16 bases lying between them. Per germline, CDR1 DFQATT and CDR2 SNEGSKA (reference sequence). The DNA of the CDR3 is TGCAGTGCAAGACGGACCGGAGGGACTGAAGCTTTCTTT. Its translation is CSARRTGGTEAFF.

The J gene is TRBJ1-2, the V gene TRBV18, with D perhaps matching TRBD1 (6 bases). Trimming took 4 bases from V and 4 from J, leaving 13 bases between them. Looked up from germline, CDR1 is KGHSH and CDR2 is LQKENI. The CDR3 has 14 amino acids. In DNA, the CDR3 is TGTGCCAGCTCACGAGGGGACACCGGCTATGGCTACACCTTC. It is translated as CASSRGDTGYGYTF.

With regard to this clonotype: A read error may be the cause here, since a much bigger clone is one base away. Likely a read error: the CDR3 ends without its conserved phenylalanine or tryptophan. The chain is built from TRBV7-9 and TRBJ2-1; 8 nucleotides match TRBD1. CDR3 length: 16 residues. Trimming took 5 bases from V and 2 from J; bases not matched to a gene: 8. Germline assignment: CDR1 SEHNR and CDR2 FQNEAQ (reference sequence). The CDR3 loop reads CASSTDTGGAYNEQFL. CDR3 DNA sequence: TGTGCCAGCAGCACCGACACAGGGGGAGCCTACAATGAGCAGTTCCTC.

This clonotype was recorded many times. The genes are TRBV11-2 and TRBJ2-5, with D uncertain. From germline, CDR1 is SGHAT and CDR2 FQNNGV. V dropped 5 bases and J dropped 1 base, with 8 bases sitting between them. The CDR3 sequence is 13 residues long. The CDR3 is CASSLHSQETQYF. The CDR3 coding sequence is TGTGCCAGCAGCCTTCACTCCCAAGAGACCCAGTACTTC.

The chain couples TRBV4-3 to TRBJ2-3; perhaps TRBD2 as D (6 bases). The CDR3 totals 17 residues. Germline CDR1 and CDR2: LGHNA and YSLEER. V dropped 0 bases and J dropped 0 bases, with 13 bases sitting between them. CDR3 sequence: CASSQDRRDHSTDTQYF. CDR3 nucleotide sequence: TGCGCCAGCAGCCAAGATAGGAGGGACCATAGCACAGATACGCAGTATTTT.

V and J are TRBV24-1 and TRBJ2-5, with unresolved D. The CDR3 contains 16 residues. CDR1 is KGHDR, CDR2 SFDVKD, per germline. Trimming removed 0 bases from V and 1 base from J, with 11 bases in between. CDR3 loop: CATSDLQVGTQETQYF. CDR3 sequence (DNA): TGTGCCACCAGTGATTTGCAGGTCGGCACCCAAGAGACCCAGTACTTC.

This clonotype was observed many times. This chain joins TRBV6-1 and TRBJ2-3; D unresolved. Germline loops: CDR1 MNHNS, CDR2 SASEGT. CDR3 size: 12 residues. Trimming took off 7 bases at V and 1 base at J, with 6 bases between the two ends. CDR3 DNA sequence: TGTGCCAGCACCACGGGCACAGATACGCAGTATTTT. This encodes CASTTGTDTQYF.

This clonotype has at least ten counts. The J gene is TRBJ2-7, the V gene TRBV4-3; no clear D gene. With 0 bases removed from V and 13 bases from J, the gap between germline ends came to 16 bases. The CDR3 consists of 13 residues. The germline V gene encodes CDR1 LGHNA and CDR2 YSLEER. The CDR3 loop reads CASSQESGGSSYF. In DNA, the CDR3 is TGCGCCAGCAGCCAAGAATCTGGCGGATCCTCTTACTTC.